This is a list of T cell receptor beta chains from one sample in a study of vaccination and CD4 T cells after COVID-19. TCRdb reanalysed the PCR reads using MiXCR and keeps one entry per CDR3 protein. This table has around 20,000 distinct CDR3 sequences, around 50% appearing once. Their antigens are not known. The specimen was CD4+ T cells from blood, cultured in vitro, collected before SARS-CoV-2 vaccination. These TCRs come from a human donor who had recovered from COVID-19. The CDR3 runs from the conserved cysteine through the conserved F or W. Fields, in order: V gene, D gene, clone size, J gene, CDR3 DNA, CDR3 protein. The D gene is left open where the match is weak. Clone size is stated in some rows and not others, as once, few, many or a class when expanded.

TRBV7-3,TRBD2,-,TRBJ2-1,TGTGCCAGCAGCTCCTCCGGGACTACAAACAATGAGCAGTTCTTC,CASSSSGTTNNEQFF
TRBV5-1,TRBD1,few,TRBJ2-5,TGCGCCAGCAGCTTAATCGGACAGGGGGCTAGCGGGGTCCAAGAGACCCAGTACTTC,CASSLIGQGASGVQETQYF
TRBV7-9,-,-,TRBJ1-5,TGTGCCAGCAGCCCCCGGCACAATCAGCCCCAGCATTTT,CASSPRHNQPQHF
TRBV6-1,-,-,TRBJ1-2,TGTGCCAGCAGCACCGGGACCGGAGGGTCTTGGGGCTACACCTTC,CASSTGTGGSWGYTF
TRBV27,-,-,TRBJ1-2,TGTGCCAGCAGTTCCCACACCCGAAGTCTATATGGCTACACCTTC,CASSSHTRSLYGYTF
TRBV27,-,-,TRBJ2-7,TGTGCCAGCAGTTCCCCCAGCGAACCGCGGGGGCTGCAGTACTTC,CASSSPSEPRGLQYF
TRBV7-9,-,few,TRBJ1-2,TGTGCCAGCAGCTTCATGCTAAACTATGGCTACACCTTC,CASSFMLNYGYTF
TRBV7-2,-,-,TRBJ1-1,TGTGCCAGCAGCCTCTCCCTAAACACTGAAGCTTTCTTT,CASSLSLNTEAFF
TRBV27,TRBD1,-,TRBJ1-1,TGTGCCAGTTGGTCAGACAGGGGGCAGGACACTGAAGCTTTCTTT,CASWSDRGQDTEAFF
TRBV7-3,TRBD1,once,TRBJ2-2,TGTGCCAGCAGCGTACAGGGGGCCGGCACCGGGGAGCTGTTTTTT,CASSVQGAGTGELFF
TRBV21-1,-,few,TRBJ1-3,TGTGCCAGCAGCAAAGTTGGGGGGCGCGGAGGAAACACCATATATTTT,CASSKVGGRGGNTIYF
TRBV28,-,-,TRBJ2-7,TGTGCCAGCAGTCCCCCGACAGGACACTACGAGCAGTACTTC,CASSPPTGHYEQYF
TRBV20-1,-,-,TRBJ1-3,TGCAGTGCTGGGGGGGAGTCTGGAAACACCATATATTTT,CSAGGESGNTIYF
TRBV6-1,-,-,TRBJ1-5,TGTGCCAGCAGTGAAGGATATAGCAATCAGCCCCAGCATTTT,CASSEGYSNQPQHF
TRBV7-9,TRBD2,-,TRBJ2-2,TGTGCCAGCAGCTTAAGAGCGGGAGGGCCCGGGGAGCTGTTTTTT,CASSLRAGGPGELFF
TRBV7-3,TRBD2,-,TRBJ2-2,TGTGCCAGCAGCCCGGTGGGGAGAGCGGGGATGGGAACCGGGGAGCTGTTTTTT,CASSPVGRAGMGTGELFF
TRBV20-1,TRBD1,few,TRBJ1-5,TGCAGTGCTAGGGAAACAGGGGGCTGGGGTCAGCCCCAGCATTTT,CSARETGGWGQPQHF
TRBV7-9,TRBD2,few,TRBJ2-7,TGTGCCAGCAGCATGGACAGGGGACTAGCGGGAGCAACCTACGAGCAGTACTTC,CASSMDRGLAGATYEQYF
TRBV23-1,TRBD1,few,TRBJ1-5,TGCGCCAGATGCAGGGGGACCTCCTATAGCAATCAGCCCCAGCATTTT,CARCRGTSYSNQPQHF
TRBV19,-,-,TRBJ1-1,TGTGCCAGTAGTATGACGAGGAACACTGAAGCTTTCTTT,CASSMTRNTEAFF
TRBV12-2,-,-,TRBJ2-3,TGTGCAAGTCGCTTCGGGCTAGCGGGAGTTCGGGATACGCAGTATTTT,CASRFGLAGVRDTQYF
TRBV20-1,-,-,TRBJ2-5,TGCAGTGCTACTCGACTAGAAGGTGCTCAAGAGACCCAGTACTTC,CSATRLEGAQETQYF
TRBV7-3,-,-,TRBJ2-5,TGTGCCAGCAGCTTAAATTCTGACTGGGGGACCCAGTACTTC,CASSLNSDWGTQYF
TRBV25-1,-,once,TRBJ2-5,TGTGCCAGCTCCCCCTGGTCCCAAGAGACCCAGTACTTC,CASSPWSQETQYF
TRBV7-2,-,-,TRBJ1-2,TGTGCCAGCAGCTTCTCAGTACAGGGTGCGAGGGATGGCTACACCTTC,CASSFSVQGARDGYTF
TRBV4-2,-,once,TRBJ1-1,TGTGCCAGCAGCCAAGAGGTCGGGGGGAACACTGAAGCTTTCTTT,CASSQEVGGNTEAFF
TRBV7-9,TRBD2,-,TRBJ2-1,TGTGCCAGCAGTTTAAGCGGGAGCGTGTCCTACAATGAGCAGTTCTTC,CASSLSGSVSYNEQFF
TRBV7-3,TRBD2,-,TRBJ2-3,TGTGCCAGCAGCCCGGGACTAAACACAGATACGCAGTATTTT,CASSPGLNTDTQYF
TRBV7-2,TRBD2,-,TRBJ2-7,TGTGCCAGCAGCTTTGAACTAGCGGGAGTATACGAGCAGTACTTC,CASSFELAGVYEQYF
TRBV15,-,-,TRBJ2-5,TGTGCCACCGGACTCGGGCGGTCCCGGACCCAGTACTTC,CATGLGRSRTQYF
TRBV30,TRBD1,-,TRBJ1-5,TGTGCCTGGAGTTTCGGGACAGGGGACAATCAGCCCCAGCATTTT,CAWSFGTGDNQPQHF
TRBV6-1,-,-,TRBJ2-1,TGTGCCAGCAGTGTTCTGGACCTCGGGGATGAGCAGTTCTTC,CASSVLDLGDEQFF
TRBV11-2,TRBD2,-,TRBJ2-1,TGTGCCAGCAGCTTACCTCGGACTAGCGGGAGGATGAACAATGAGCAGTTCTTC,CASSLPRTSGRMNNEQFF
TRBV20-1,-,few,TRBJ2-7,TGCAGTGCTAGGGGATTAAGGGCCCCCGAGCAGTACTTC,CSARGLRAPEQYF
TRBV2,-,few,TRBJ1-1,TGTGCCAGCAGTGGAGGAATAAGTTACACTGAAGCTTTCTTT,CASSGGISYTEAFF
TRBV5-4,-,-,TRBJ2-3,TGTGCCAGCAGCTTGGTGAGGGGGAGAGTCAGCACAGATACGCAGTATTTT,CASSLVRGRVSTDTQYF
TRBV7-2,-,-,TRBJ1-2,TGTGCCAGCACCGAATTAACCGGTGGGTTAGATGGCTACACCTTC,CASTELTGGLDGYTF
TRBV19,-,-,TRBJ2-6,TGTGCCAGTATCACCTTGGGTGGCAGGGGTGGGATCTCGATCGGGGCCAACGTCCTGACTTTC,CASITLGGRGGISIGANVLTF
TRBV5-6,-,few,TRBJ1-2,TGTGCCAGCAGCTTCCAAGGCACATTTTATGGCTACACCTTC,CASSFQGTFYGYTF
TRBV7-3,-,-,TRBJ2-5,TGTGCCAGCAGCTTTACAGGCCCCTCGGAGACCCAGTACTTC,CASSFTGPSETQYF
TRBV4-1,TRBD1,-,TRBJ2-7,TGCGCCAGCAGCCAAGGGATTGACAGGGTAGGGTACGAGCAGTACTTC,CASSQGIDRVGYEQYF
TRBV24-1,TRBD1,few,TRBJ1-5,TGTGCCACCAGTGTTGGCGGACAGGGAGCTAATCAGCCCCAGCATTTT,CATSVGGQGANQPQHF
TRBV7-8,-,-,TRBJ2-1,TGTGCCAGCAGCCGGGTTATAGGTGGAGAGAATGAGCAGTTCTTC,CASSRVIGGENEQFF
TRBV6-1,TRBD1,-,TRBJ2-7,TGTGCCAGCAGTGATACGGACAGGGGCCACGAGCAGTACTTC,CASSDTDRGHEQYF
TRBV20-1,TRBD1,-,TRBJ2-7,TGCAGTGCTAGAAGGGGGCCTCGCTACGAGCAGTACTTC,CSARRGPRYEQYF
TRBV7-9,TRBD2,-,TRBJ2-2,TGTGCCAGCACCAAGATTGGGACTAGCAGATACCTAGCTAGGCGGGGCGGGGAGCTGTTTTTT,CASTKIGTSRYLARRGGELFF
TRBV28,TRBD2,-,TRBJ2-3,TGTGCCAGCAGCCTCCCCCGGACTAGCGGGAGAGGGTCTACGCAGTATTTT,CASSLPRTSGRGSTQYF
TRBV2,-,few,TRBJ1-5,TGTGCCAGCAGTGCGGCAGGGTGGGATCAGCCCCAGCATTTT,CASSAAGWDQPQHF
TRBV10-3,-,-,TRBJ2-1,TGTGCCATCAGTGAGTCGTATTTTGGCGGCCGCGAGCAGTTCTTC,CAISESYFGGREQFF
TRBV15,TRBD2,-,TRBJ2-3,TGTGCCACCAGCAGAGGGTTAGGGAGGGCTAGCACAGATACGCAGTATTTT,CATSRGLGRASTDTQYF
TRBV5-1,-,-,TRBJ1-4,TGCGCCAGCAGCCGCGGCGGGGTCAGTGAAAAACTGTTTTTT,CASSRGGVSEKLFF
TRBV12-3/TRBV12-4,TRBD2,-,TRBJ2-1,TGTGCCAGCAGTTTAATGGCTAGCGGGACTAGGGAGCAGTTCTTC,CASSLMASGTREQFF
TRBV27,-,few,TRBJ2-2,TGTGCCAGCAGTTCATGGGCTACCGCCCATCCCGCGAACACCGGGGAGCTGTTTTTT,CASSSWATAHPANTGELFF